This TCR beta chain was sequenced in a study of early T cells in non-severe SARS-CoV-2 infection. Overall study context: Chains were not paired, and sequencing was done on bulk RNA from unsorted whole blood. Findings and limits, study-wide: Missing private and CD4 specificities, VDJdb matching favored anti-spike CD8 responses.

V lost 2 bases to trimming and J lost 10 bases, with 12 bases between them. Germline V gives CDR1 MNHNS, CDR2 SASEGT. The CDR3 length is 13 residues. Concerning this clonotype itself: As yet, its antigen is unknown.

Unique molecular identifiers (one per individual cDNA molecule) were attached. TCRdb recomputed calls from the 5' RACE reads with MiXCR, one row per CDR3 protein. The data show roughly 67,000 distinct CDR3 sequences, approximately 10% seen once. V and J are TRBV6-1 and TRBJ2-1; D is unclear. The specimen sequenced was whole blood. The origin of this receptor is an adult who was a healthcare worker with PCR-confirmed SARS-CoV-2 infection or an uninfected control (not recorded which). CDR3 sequence (DNA): TGTGCCAGCAGTGAAAGGTCGGATAGCGAGCAGTTCTTC. Protein: CASSERSDSEQFF.